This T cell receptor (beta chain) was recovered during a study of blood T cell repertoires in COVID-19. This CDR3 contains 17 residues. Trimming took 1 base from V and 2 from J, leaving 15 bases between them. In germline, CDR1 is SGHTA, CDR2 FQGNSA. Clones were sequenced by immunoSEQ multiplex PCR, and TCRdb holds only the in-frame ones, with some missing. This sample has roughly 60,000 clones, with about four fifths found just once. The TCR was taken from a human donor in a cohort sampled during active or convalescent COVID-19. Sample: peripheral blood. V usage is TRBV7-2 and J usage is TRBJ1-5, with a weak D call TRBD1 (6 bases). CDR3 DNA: TGTGCCAGCAGCTTAGTTGGGGGGGCGGGAGGCAATCAGCCCCAGCATTTT. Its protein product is CASSLVGGAGGNQPQHF.